This entry describes one TCR beta chain. This clonotype was seen ten or more times. No cognate antigen has been identified for it. No per-base quality is available; no much larger clone lies one base away. From its cysteine to its phenylalanine, the CDR3 spans 12 amino acids. The CDR3 DNA has 36 bases and is translated from base 1. Relative to germline, V is 5 bases shorter and J is 6 bases shorter, with 5 bases between their ends. CDR1 and CDR2, looked up from the germline V gene, are SNHLY and FYNNEI. The sequencer listed for this sample is Illumina MiSeq. Genomic DNA from sorted T cell subsets served as template for TCRbeta CDR3 amplification. The TCRbeta CDR3 region was amplified by multiplex PCR with 30 forward and 13 reverse primers. After the PCR products were purified with AMPure XP beads, a second PCR of around 27 cycles was run to add indices and adaptors. Before sequencing, the QIAquick Gel Extraction Kit was used to gel-purify the libraries. The study's own analysis went as follows. Paired-end reads were merged with FLASH and aligned to IMGT V, D and J germline references using IgBLAST. After reads whose alignment identity to germline references fell below 70% were discarded, around 11,000,000 reads remained study-wide. Following IMGT definitions, CDR3 boundaries, reading frame and productivity were assigned. A highly-expanded clone was defined as any clone making up 1% or more of reads, and normalized Shannon entropy served as the measure of diversity. Unpaired two-tailed t-tests were used to test group differences in Shannon entropy. TCRdb handled the public reads itself, with Q25 trimming in fastp and clone calling in MiXCR, and kept productive beta chains. Rows matching on CDR3 protein sequence are summarized as one entry with the most common DNA and genes. These V and J calls originate from TCRdb's pipeline instead of the authors' own analysis. Counted in this sample were 250,000 or so distinct CDR3 sequences; roughly 44% of them appeared once. The ten largest clonotypes hold around 13% of the sample.

All diabetic patients met standard classification criteria for type 1 or type 2 diabetes, with glucose and C-peptide assessed by WHO-recommended methods. Exclusion applied to any donor with other autoimmune diseases or infections within the previous four weeks. An approximately 10-milliliter sample of peripheral blood was drawn from every participant. LymphoPrep density separation was used to isolate PBMCs. This entry is derived from a study of type 1 and type 2 diabetes patients (dated by TCRdb to about 2016). The study in broad terms: Nine or ten type 1 diabetes patients, a few type 2 diabetes patients and about 6 nondiabetic controls, all recruited in China, made up the cohort. Throughout the study, CD4 or CD8 MicroBeads on MACS columns were used to positively select CD4+ and CD8+ T cells from PBMCs. TCRbeta libraries were sequenced paired-end on Illumina HiSeq 2000 or MiSeq instruments. The study used high-throughput sequencing to profile TCRbeta repertoires and compare individuals with type 1 diabetes, type 2 diabetes and no diabetes. V gene usage was similar between approximately 22-cycle and roughly 25-cycle amplification, suggesting similar primer efficiencies and random PCR bias. Type 2 diabetes patients served as a disease comparison group for the type 1 diabetes patients. A total of 15 million to 20 million paired-end reads were generated across the whole study. The study at large found these results: Type 2 diabetes repertoires showed high diversity, significantly greater than type 1 diabetes repertoires in both CD4+ and CD8+ T cells. Type 2 diabetes and control samples had highly correlated V and J gene usage patterns, with an average between-sample correlation of around 0.97. Since just a limited number of T2D and control samples were sequenced, some T1D-only HECs might also appear in more T2D or control samples. Type 2 diabetes patients had few highly-expanded CD4+ clones (median one), and those clones made up a median about 4% of reads. Study groups were not matched for age and gender, which possibly biased interpretation.

The receptor's source is a man in his late teens or twenties with type 2 diabetes. The specimen was peripheral blood mononuclear cells (PBMCs). The receptor chain draws on TRBV2 and TRBJ1-6; the D gene cannot be named for sure. The CDR3 region: CASSYTNSPLHF. The DNA sequence is given as TGTGCCAGCAGTTATACTAATTCACCCCTCCACTTT.